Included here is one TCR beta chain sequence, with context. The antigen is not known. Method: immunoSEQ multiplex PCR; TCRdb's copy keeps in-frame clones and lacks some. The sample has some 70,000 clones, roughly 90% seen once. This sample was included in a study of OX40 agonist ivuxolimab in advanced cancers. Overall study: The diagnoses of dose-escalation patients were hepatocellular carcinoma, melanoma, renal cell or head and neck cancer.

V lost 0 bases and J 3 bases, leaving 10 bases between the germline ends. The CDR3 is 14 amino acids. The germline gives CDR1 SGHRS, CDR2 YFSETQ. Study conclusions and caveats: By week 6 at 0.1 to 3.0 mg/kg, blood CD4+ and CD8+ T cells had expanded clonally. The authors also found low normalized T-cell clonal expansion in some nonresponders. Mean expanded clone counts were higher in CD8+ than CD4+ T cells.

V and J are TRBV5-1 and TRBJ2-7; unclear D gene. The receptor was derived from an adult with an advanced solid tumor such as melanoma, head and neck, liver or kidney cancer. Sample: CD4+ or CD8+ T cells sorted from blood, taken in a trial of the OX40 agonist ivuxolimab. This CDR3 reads CASSLGGPIYEQYF. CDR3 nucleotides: TGCGCCAGCAGCTTGGGAGGACCGATCTACGAGCAGTACTTC. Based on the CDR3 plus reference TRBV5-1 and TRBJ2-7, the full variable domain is KAGVTQTPRYLIKTRGQQVTLSCSPISGHRSVSWYQQTPGQGLQFLFEYFSETQRNKGNFPGRFSGRQFSNSRSEMNVSTLELGDSALYLCASSLGGPIYEQYFGPGTRLTVT.